The 18 T cell receptor beta chains below were found in one sample sequenced in a study of shared clonotypes between healthy human individuals. Generated by immunoSEQ multiplex PCR, the TCRdb table keeps only in-frame clones and is missing some. The sample has over 1.4 million clones, around 97% seen once. Sequenced input: naive CD4+ T cells sorted from blood. Subset in this sample: CD45RA+ positively selected. The source of these receptors is a man aged 25-45 years in good health.

The CDR3 is CASSLIRYSYEQYF. CDR3 bases: TGTGCCAGCAGTCTGATTCGATACTCCTACGAGCAGTACTTC. The rearrangement links TRBV28 to TRBJ2-7; D is ambiguous. The V and J ends lost 5 bases and 0 bases respectively, with 11 bases between them. Germline V gene sequence: CDR1 MDHEN, CDR2 SYDVKM. The CDR3 spans 14 residues.

The CDR3 coding sequence is TGCGCCAGCAGCTTGGCCAGCGGGACTAGCGGGATCGCGAGGAGCTCCTACGAGCAGTACTTC. This gives the protein CASSLASGTSGIARSSYEQYF. This chain joins TRBV5-1 and TRBJ2-7; 13 bases align to TRBD2. In germline, CDR1 is SGHRS, CDR2 YFSETQ. This CDR3 has 21 residues. The trim removed 0 bases at V and 0 bases at J, leaving 15 bases unmatched.

The V gene is TRBV4-1, the J gene TRBJ2-7, with TRBD2 matching 13 bases. CDR1 and CDR2 (germline): MGHRA, YSYEKL. The CDR3 consists of 17 residues. V lost 3 bases and J lost 6; bases outside the gene matches: 11. The CDR3 is CASSHHPLLAGGGEQYF. CDR3 DNA: TGCGCCAGCAGCCACCACCCTTTACTAGCGGGAGGGGGCGAGCAGTACTTC.

A note on this clone: Other DNA sequences in this sample translate to the same CDR3. The V and J genes are TRBV7-9 and TRBJ2-1; TRBD2 agrees at 9 bases. This CDR3 is 15 amino acids long. J was trimmed by 3 bases and V by 3 bases; bases with no gene match: 3. The germline V gene has CDR1 SEHNR and CDR2 FQNEAQ (reference sequence). CDR3 region: CASSFLAGSYNEQFF. The DNA for the CDR3 is TGTGCCAGCAGCTTCCTAGCGGGAAGCTACAATGAGCAGTTCTTC.

The rearrangement links TRBV6-1 to TRBJ2-7, with D possibly TRBD1 on 5 matching bases. V lost 8 bases and J 10 bases, leaving 18 bases between the germline ends. The CDR3 is made up of 12 amino acids. Germline V gives CDR1 MNHNS, CDR2 SASEGT. CDR3 in DNA: TGTGCCAGCGATTTAGAAGGGGAACTACAGTACTTC. It is translated as CASDLEGELQYF.

The V call is TRBV5-1, the J call TRBJ2-5; no reliable D call. The CDR3 runs to 14 residues. V shed 0 bases and J shed 1 base, with 7 bases lying between them. CDR1 is SGHRS, CDR2 YFSETQ, per germline. Written as DNA, the CDR3 is TGCGCCAGCAGCTTGGAAGCAGGCCAAGAGACCCAGTACTTC. Protein sequence: CASSLEAGQETQYF.

The count of this clone is one. The gene calls are TRBV7-6 and TRBJ1-1, with no clear D. Germline V CDR1 and CDR2: SGHVS, FNYEAQ. V gave up 2 bases and J gave up 4 bases, with 8 bases separating them. The CDR3 consists of 13 residues. CDR3 bases: TGTGCCAGCAGCTTAAGTGGGAGCACTGAAGCTTTCTTT. It codes for CASSLSGSTEAFF.

The sample holds one count of this clone. The DNA of the CDR3 is TGTGCCAGCTCACCCGCTAGCGTAAGCTCCTACGAGCAGTACTTC. Amino acid sequence: CASSPASVSSYEQYF. This chain uses TRBV18 with TRBJ2-7; D is possibly TRBD2 (6 bases). V lost 3 bases and J lost 0, with 12 bases in between. This CDR3 has 15 residues. CDR1 and CDR2 from the germline V gene are KGHSH and LQKENI.

This sequence joins TRBV18 and TRBJ2-5; 9 nucleotides agree with TRBD2. The CDR3 covers 15 residues. Trimming cost V 2 bases and J 4 bases; bases outside gene matches: 5. Per germline, CDR1 KGHSH and CDR2 LQKENI. The DNA for the CDR3 is TGTGCCAGCTCACCAAAAGCGGGAGGTGTAGAGACCCAGTACTTC. It codes for CASSPKAGGVETQYF.

The chain is built from TRBV29-1 and TRBJ1-1; 8 nucleotides line up with TRBD1. Germline V gene data show CDR1 as SQVTM and CDR2 as ANQGSEA. CDR3 length: 15 amino acids. J was trimmed by 5 bases and V by 1 base; bases with no gene match: 9. In DNA, the CDR3 is TGCAGCGTTGAAGGCGGCAGGGGGCGTCGGACTGAAGCTTTCTTT. It codes for CSVEGGRGRRTEAFF. Supplemented by reference TRBV29-1 and TRBJ1-1, the full variable domain reads SAVISQKPSRDICQRGTSLTIQCQVDSQVTMMFWYRQQPGQSLTLIATANQGSEATYESGFVIDKFPISRPNLTFSTLTVSNMSPEDSSIYLCSVEGGRGRRTEAFFGQGTRLTVV.

The V call is TRBV5-1, the J call TRBJ2-5; a possible D gene is TRBD1 (6 bases). Looked up from germline, CDR1 is SGHRS and CDR2 is YFSETQ. The CDR3 length is 15 residues. Trimming took 4 bases from V and 7 from J, leaving 20 bases between them. The CDR3 nucleotides are TGCGCCAGCAGCGAGGATCGGACAGAGCGTAGGACCCAGTACTTC. Protein sequence: CASSEDRTERRTQYF.

The gene calls are TRBV18 and TRBJ1-5, with unresolved D. V shed 9 bases and J shed 7 bases, with 19 bases lying between them. The CDR3 is 14 residues long. Germline V lookup: CDR1 KGHSH, CDR2 LQKENI. The CDR3 DNA reads as TGTGCCAGTTCCTCCAGCATTCAAGGACAGCCCCAGCATTTT. This sequence encodes CASSSSIQGQPQHF.

The chain joins TRBV4-3 to TRBJ1-5; D is unresolved. Trimming took off 7 bases at V and 2 bases at J, with 15 bases between the two ends. CDR1 and CDR2 from the germline V gene are LGHNA and YSLEER. The CDR3 is 15 residues long. CDR3 amino acids: CASTLSLSGNQPQHF. CDR3 in DNA: TGCGCCAGCACCTTAAGTTTGTCGGGCAATCAGCCCCAGCATTTT.

The rearrangement links TRBV7-9 to TRBJ2-7; D possibly corresponds to TRBD2 (5 bases). Trimming removed 1 base at V and 8 bases at J, with 15 bases between. This CDR3 is 14 amino acids long. Germline V gene data show CDR1 as SEHNR and CDR2 as FQNEAQ (reference sequence). The CDR3 sequence is CASSLGTGKVQQYF. The CDR3 DNA follows: TGTGCCAGCAGCTTAGGGACTGGCAAGGTTCAGCAGTACTTC.

CDR3 bases: TGTGCCAGCAGTGAAGCGGGACTAGCGTTTGGTGAGCAGTTCTTC. Its translation: CASSEAGLAFGEQFF. The chain has TRBV2 and TRBJ2-1; 10 bases are shared with TRBD2. Germline CDR1 reads SNHLY; CDR2 reads FYNNEI. The J segment lost 9 bases and the V segment lost 0 bases, leaving 5 bases of the junction unmatched. This CDR3 is built from 15 residues.

The chain recombines TRBV7-6 with TRBJ2-7, with TRBD2 matching 8 bases. The CDR3 has 16 residues. Looked up from germline, CDR1 is SGHVS and CDR2 is FNYEAQ. V lost 3 bases and J lost 4; bases outside the gene matches: 11. Here the CDR3 reads CASSLRMGGRSYEQYF. CDR3 DNA: TGTGCCAGCAGCTTGCGAATGGGCGGGAGGTCGTACGAGCAGTACTTC. The full variable domain, completed using reference TRBV7-6 and TRBJ2-7, is GAGVSQSPRYKVTKRGQDVALRCDPISGHVSLYWYRQALGQGPEFLTYFNYEAQQDKSGLPNDRFSAERPEGSISTLTIQRTEQRDSAMYRCASSLRMGGRSYEQYFGPGTRLTVT.

The rearrangement uses TRBV4-3 and TRBJ2-3; 7 bases are shared with TRBD2. The V gene end was trimmed by 1 base and the J gene end by 1 base; junction bases not matched to a gene: 8. Germline V gene sequence: CDR1 LGHNA, CDR2 YSLEER. This CDR3 contains 17 residues. The CDR3 DNA is TGCGCCAGCAGCCAAGGGGTCGGCGGGAGTGGCACAGATACGCAGTATTTT. It codes for CASSQGVGGSGTDTQYF.

This clone was observed a single time. The chain recombines TRBV19 with TRBJ1-1; no definite D call. Per germline, CDR1 LNHDA and CDR2 SQIVND (reference sequence). CDR3 length: 16 residues. V dropped 6 bases and J dropped 5 bases, with 22 bases sitting between them. This chain's CDR3 is CASSPGRAGRVTEAFF. In DNA, the CDR3 is TGTGCCAGTAGCCCTGGGAGGGCAGGACGGGTTACTGAAGCTTTCTTT.